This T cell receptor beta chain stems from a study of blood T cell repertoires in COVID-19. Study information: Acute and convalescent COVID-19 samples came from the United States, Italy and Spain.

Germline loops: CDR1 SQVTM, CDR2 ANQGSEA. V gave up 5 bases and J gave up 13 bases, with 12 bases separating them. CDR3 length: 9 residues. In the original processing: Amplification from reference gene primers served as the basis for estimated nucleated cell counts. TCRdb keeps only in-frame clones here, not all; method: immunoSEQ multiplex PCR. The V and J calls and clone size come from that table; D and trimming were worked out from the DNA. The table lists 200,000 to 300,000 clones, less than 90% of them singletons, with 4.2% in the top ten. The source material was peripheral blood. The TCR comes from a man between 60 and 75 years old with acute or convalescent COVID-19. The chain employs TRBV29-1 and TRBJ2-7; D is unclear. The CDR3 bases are TGCAGCGTTCACCTGCGGATATACTTC. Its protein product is CSVHLRIYF.